Presented here are 8 T cell receptor beta chains from one specimen sequenced in a study of CD8 T cells in Susac syndrome. Random hexamers primed reverse transcription of about 0.5 to 1 ug RNA. MiXCR, run by TCRdb on the immunoSEQ multiplex PCR reads, gives a single entry per CDR3 protein. The profile shows about 140,000 distinct CDR3 sequences, less than 95% of them singletons. Sample: CD4+ T cells from PBMCs. All receptors derive from a human donor in good health.

The V call is TRBV6-6, the J call TRBJ2-7; 13 bases map to TRBD2. V was clipped by 5 bases and J by 4 bases; unmatched bases: 5. CDR1 is MNHNY, CDR2 SVGAGI, per germline (reference sequence). CDR3 length equals 15 residues. CDR3 protein: CASSGTSGNSYEQYF. The CDR3 region has the DNA TGTGCCAGCAGTGGGACTAGCGGGAACTCTTACGAGCAGTACTTC.

This chain links TRBV27 with TRBJ1-4; 7 bases fit TRBD1. Germline V lookup: CDR1 MNHEY, CDR2 SMNVEV (reference sequence). V shed 7 bases, J shed 13 bases, and the junction held 9 bases outside the gene matches. The CDR3 extends over 12 amino acids. CDR3 nucleotide sequence: TGTGCCAGCACCAGCCCAGGGGGATCACTGTTTTTT. Translated: CASTSPGGSLFF.

J is TRBJ1-3 and V is TRBV20-1, with 8 bases lining up with TRBD1. This CDR3 is 14 amino acids long. Germline V lookup: CDR1 DFQATT, CDR2 SNEGSKA (reference sequence). V was clipped by 5 bases and J by 1 base; unmatched bases: 4. The CDR3 here is CSADTGGSGNTIYF. CDR3 in DNA: TGCAGTGCTGATACAGGGGGGTCTGGAAACACCATATATTTT.

The chain combines TRBV20-1 with TRBJ2-3; D is ambiguous. The CDR3 is 15 residues long. The V end was cut by 5 bases, the J end by 0 bases, with 15 bases between. CDR1 is DFQATT and CDR2 is SNEGSKA in the germline V gene (reference sequence). The chain's CDR3 is CSAPPSGSSTDTQYF. CDR3 bases: TGCAGTGCTCCCCCGTCTGGATCAAGCACAGATACGCAGTATTTT.

The genes are TRBV12-3 or TRBV12-4 and TRBJ2-2; no definite D call. There are 13 residues in the CDR3. Trimming took 3 bases from V and 5 from J, leaving 7 bases between them. CDR3 amino acids: CASSFMGTGELFF. The CDR3 region has the DNA TGTGCCAGCAGTTTTATGGGTACCGGGGAGCTGTTTTTT.

This clonotype appeared a single time. J is TRBJ1-1 and V is TRBV7-9; a weak D match, TRBD1 (5 bases). The CDR3 is 14 amino acids. With 3 bases removed from V and 5 bases from J, the gap between germline ends came to 13 bases. The V gene's germline CDR1 is SEHNR and CDR2 FQNEAQ (reference sequence). DNA for the CDR3: TGTGCCAGCAGCTTCCCTCCAGGGCTTACTGAAGCTTTCTTT. This codes for CASSFPPGLTEAFF.

V gene TRBV14 combines with J gene TRBJ2-2; D is unclear. Germline loops: CDR1 SGHDN, CDR2 FVKESK. CDR3 length: 16 amino acids. The ends were cut back, 4 bases at V and 9 bases at J, with 21 bases in the middle. CDR3 in DNA: TGTGCCAGCAGCCGAACCTTAGGTCCCAAATCTCGGGAGCTGTTTTTT. Its protein is CASSRTLGPKSRELFF.

The chain recombines TRBV5-1 with TRBJ2-5; TRBD2 aligns across 7 bases. The CDR3 is 15 residues long. Looked up from germline, CDR1 is SGHRS and CDR2 is YFSETQ. With V trimmed by 5 bases and J by 0 bases, 7 bases remained unmatched. CDR3 DNA: TGCGCCAGCAGGAGGGCTAGCGGATACCAAGAGACCCAGTACTTC. As protein: CASRRASGYQETQYF.